This T cell receptor (beta chain) appears in the sequencing data of a study of T-cell reconstitution after alpha-beta-depleted transplantation in children. Preparation of the TCRbeta library involved a method that used unique molecular identifiers. One entry per CDR3 protein, called by TCRdb with MiXCR from the PCR reads. The repertoire holds some 260,000 distinct CDR3 sequences, with under 30% as singletons. Overall study findings and caveats: In some patients, recipient T cells and intrathymic progenitors surviving conditioning explained high day-60 diversity. After transplant, at about two months, alpha-beta T cells were reportedly derived from several hundred expanded graft clones.

Points on this clonotype: Its antigen is not identified.

The sequencing here drew on PBMCs, mostly from graft donor cells, taken 360 days after TCRalphabeta/CD19-depleted stem cell transplant. This TCR was recovered from a female patient aged 2-15 years who had a stem cell transplant for congenital amegakaryocytic thrombocytopenia, so the T cells may come from the graft donor.

The CDR3 is CASSPPTGENTEAFF. For the CDR3, the DNA is TGTGCCAGCAGCCCCCCGACAGGGGAGAACACTGAAGCTTTCTTT. This chain uses TRBV7-9 with TRBJ1-1; 8 bases are shared with TRBD1. V shed 5 bases, J shed 1 base, and the junction held 6 bases outside the gene matches. Germline CDR1 reads SEHNR; CDR2 reads FQNEAQ (reference sequence). CDR3 size: 15 residues. The variable domain in full, completed from reference TRBV7-9 and TRBJ1-1, reads DTGVSQNPRHKITKRGQNVTFRCDPISEHNRLYWYRQTLGQGPEFLTYFQNEAQLEKSRLLSDRFSAERPKGSFSTLEIQRTEQGDSAMYLCASSPPTGENTEAFFGQGTRLTVV.